The clone carrying this TCR beta chain was counted between two and nine times. The antigen remains unidentified. From 5'RACE with constant-segment primers came TCR alpha and TCR beta cDNA libraries that carried sample barcodes and UMIs. From the 5' RACE reads, TCRdb called clonotypes with MiXCR, one entry per CDR3 protein. The profile shows roughly 350,000 distinct CDR3 sequences, under 25% of them singletons. The V gene's germline CDR1 is SGHVS and CDR2 FNYEAQ. This CDR3 is built from 14 residues. The V gene lost 4 bases and the J gene lost 9 bases, with 16 bases spanning the gap. This sample was included in a study of T-cell memory formation after mild COVID-19. Study results and caveats: Contracting clones localized mainly to CM and EM when CD4+ and mainly to EMRA when CD8+. Contracting clones from day 15 to 85 had balanced CD4/CD8; later expanders favoured CD4+.

This chain connects TRBV7-6 to TRBJ2-1; possibly TRBD2 for D (6 bases). The sample taken for sequencing was PBMCs or a T cell subset sorted from them (not recorded which). This sequence was found in an adult woman who had mild COVID-19 (a few samples of this study predate the infection). Cell type and time point are not known. Here the CDR3 DNA reads TGTGCCAGCAGCTCGCTCGGAGGGACCCCTGAGCAGTTCTTC. Protein product: CASSSLGGTPEQFF.